The 28 T cell receptor beta chains listed next were all sequenced from one sample in a study of T-cell reconstitution after alpha-beta-depleted transplantation in children. Preparation of the TCRbeta library involved a method that used unique molecular identifiers. TCRdb recomputed calls from the PCR reads with MiXCR, one row per CDR3 protein. The sample carries roughly 570,000 distinct CDR3 sequences, over 20% recorded once. This specimen consisted of PBMCs, obtained before TCRalphabeta/CD19-depleted stem cell transplant. These receptor sequences come from a boy in the first two years of life with Wiskott-Aldrich syndrome, due to receive a stem cell transplant.

This clonotype appeared a few times. J is TRBJ2-1 and V is TRBV5-1; 9 nucleotides align to TRBD1. The junction had 10 bases not matched to a gene; V was cut back by 4 bases and J by 5 bases. This CDR3 region has 16 residues. The germline V gene encodes CDR1 SGHRS and CDR2 YFSETQ. The CDR3 loop reads CASSTHVGTGNNEQFF. For the CDR3, the DNA is TGCGCCAGCAGCACCCACGTCGGGACAGGGAACAATGAGCAGTTCTTC.

The chain joins TRBV15 to TRBJ2-1; 8 bases match TRBD2. V lost 0 bases, J lost 8 bases, and 6 bases stayed unmatched. This CDR3 is built from 15 residues. Looked up from germline, CDR1 is LNHNV and CDR2 is YYDKDF (reference sequence). The chain's CDR3 is CATSRDRTSLDEQFF. DNA for the CDR3: TGTGCCACCAGCAGAGATCGGACTAGCTTAGATGAGCAGTTCTTC.

The chain carries TRBV6-2 or TRBV6-3 and TRBJ2-7; TRBD1 is a possible D gene (6 bases). The CDR3 is 15 amino acids. Germline assignment: CDR1 MNHEY and CDR2 SVGEGT. The germline V and J ends were trimmed by 6 bases and 0 bases, with 15 bases remaining between them. The CDR3 protein is CASRRTGPRSYEQYF. Written as DNA, the CDR3 is TGTGCCAGCAGGAGAACAGGGCCACGCTCCTACGAGCAGTACTTC.

The chain employs TRBV5-1 and TRBJ2-1, with D perhaps matching TRBD1 or TRBD2 (5 bases each). Germline CDR1 reads SGHRS; CDR2 reads YFSETQ. The V end was cut by 0 bases, the J end by 7 bases, with 11 bases between. The CDR3 is 14 residues long. The CDR3 DNA sequence: TGCGCCAGCAGCTTGGGGGGGAAGGATAATGAGCAGTTCTTC. Translation gives CASSLGGKDNEQFF.

This clonotype was recorded a few times. The J gene is TRBJ2-4, the V gene TRBV5-1, with TRBD2 matching over 11 bases. The V gene's germline CDR1 is SGHRS and CDR2 YFSETQ. The CDR3 runs 21 residues. V shed 4 bases, J shed 1 base, and the junction held 19 bases outside the gene matches. In DNA form, the CDR3 reads TGCGCCAGCAGCCTGACCTTCGGGACTAGCGGAAACCCCTCCGCCAAAAACATTCAGTACTTC. This encodes CASSLTFGTSGNPSAKNIQYF.

This clonotype was counted a few times. The genes are TRBV24-1 and TRBJ2-1; 7 bases are a match to TRBD1. CDR1 and CDR2 (germline): KGHDR, SFDVKD. This CDR3 is 14 amino acids long. The ends lost 5 bases at V and 6 bases at J; junction bases unmatched: 6. CDR3 in DNA: TGTGCCACCAGTGCCACAGGGGTTCGCAATGAGCAGTTCTTC. Its protein product is CATSATGVRNEQFF.

The sample holds a few counts of this clonotype. J is TRBJ2-3 and V is TRBV6-1, with no clear D. The CDR3 consists of 13 residues. Germline V gene data show CDR1 as MNHNS and CDR2 as SASEGT. Between the trimmed V and J ends, which lost 11 bases and 5 bases, there was a span of 17 bases. The CDR3 coding sequence is TGTGCCGCCCGGGCCAATCCAGAAGATACGCAGTATTTT. It specifies CAARANPEDTQYF.

The chain is built from TRBV7-9 and TRBJ2-7, with 9 positions matching TRBD2. The J segment lost 0 bases and the V segment lost 5 bases, leaving 5 bases of the junction unmatched. Germline V CDR1 and CDR2: SEHNR, FQNEAQ (reference sequence). There are 15 residues in the CDR3. The CDR3 sequence is CASSQIAGDSYEQYF. Here the CDR3 DNA reads TGTGCCAGCAGCCAAATAGCGGGAGACTCCTACGAGCAGTACTTC.

This clonotype showed up just a few times. The genes are TRBV12-3 or TRBV12-4 and TRBJ2-7, with D unclear. Trimming stripped 3 bases from V and 6 bases from J, with 15 bases between. This CDR3 is 14 amino acids long. The CDR3 spells CASSLSRQWGEQYF. As DNA, the CDR3 is TGTGCCAGCAGTTTGAGTCGGCAGTGGGGCGAGCAGTACTTC.

Only a few counts were recorded for this clonotype. The rearrangement joins TRBV7-2 to TRBJ2-7; TRBD2 agrees at 7 bases. V shed 1 base and J 2 bases; nucleotides not matched to a gene: 8. The CDR3 covers 16 residues. CDR1 is SGHTA, CDR2 FQGNSA, per germline. CDR3 nucleotides: TGTGCCAGCAGCTTAGTGCCTAGCGGCATCCCCTACGAGCAGTACTTC. Amino acids: CASSLVPSGIPYEQYF.

This clonotype was counted many times. The chain has TRBV29-1 and TRBJ2-3; 9 nucleotides agree with TRBD1. There are 15 residues in the CDR3. Looked up from germline, CDR1 is SQVTM and CDR2 is ANQGSEA. Trimming at V came to 3 bases and at J to 6 bases, leaving 10 bases not matched to a gene. The DNA for the CDR3 is TGCAGCGTTGATGGGGGGACAGGGTTTTTTGATACGCAGTATTTT. Translation gives CSVDGGTGFFDTQYF.

This clonotype was counted a few times. V and J are TRBV15 and TRBJ1-1; 7 bases agree with TRBD1. The CDR3 loop spans 16 amino acids. Germline V gene sequence: CDR1 LNHNV, CDR2 YYDKDF (reference sequence). The trim removed 1 base at V and 2 bases at J, leaving 7 bases unmatched. The CDR3 spells CATSRVNRGSNTEAFF. The CDR3, as DNA: TGTGCCACCAGCAGAGTAAACAGGGGTTCTAACACTGAAGCTTTCTTT.

This clonotype came up a few times. The V and J genes are TRBV5-1 and TRBJ2-1, with D perhaps TRBD1 (6 bases). The CDR3 contains 18 residues. V was trimmed by 2 bases and J by 8 bases, leaving 26 bases between them. The germline V gene has CDR1 SGHRS and CDR2 YFSETQ. Here the CDR3 DNA reads TGCGCCAGCAGCTTCAGGCTCCCAACAGGGCGGGCAGGGCATGAGCAGTTCTTC. Its translation: CASSFRLPTGRAGHEQFF.

This clonotype came up a few times. The chain carries TRBV19 and TRBJ1-5; D call uncertain. The germline V and J ends were trimmed by 6 bases and 7 bases, with 16 bases remaining between them. Germline assignment: CDR1 LNHDA and CDR2 SQIVND (reference sequence). The CDR3 runs 14 residues. The chain's CDR3 is CASRGWEVGQPQHF. In DNA form, the CDR3 reads TGTGCCAGTAGGGGATGGGAGGTTGGCCAGCCCCAGCATTTT.

This sequence joins TRBV2 and TRBJ2-5; D might be TRBD1 (6 bases). Trimming pared 5 bases from V and 5 bases from J, leaving 15 bases between. The CDR3 is made up of 14 amino acids. Germline V gene data show CDR1 as SNHLY and CDR2 as FYNNEI. The DNA of the CDR3 is TGTGCCAGCAGTCCCAACAGGGTTGGGGAGACCCAGTACTTC. This codes for CASSPNRVGETQYF.

The chain is built from TRBV5-1 and TRBJ2-2; D tentatively reads TRBD1 or TRBD2 (5 bases each). There are 13 residues in the CDR3. The ends were cut back, 3 bases at V and 6 bases at J, with 9 bases in the middle. In germline, CDR1 is SGHRS, CDR2 YFSETQ. The DNA of the CDR3 is TGCGCCAGCAGCTGGGGGTCCCCCGGGGAGCTGTTTTTT. Its protein is CASSWGSPGELFF.

The gene calls are TRBV5-1 and TRBJ2-5, with 10 bases that match TRBD2. From germline, CDR1 is SGHRS and CDR2 YFSETQ. Germline trimming cut 0 bases from V and 6 bases from J; bases unmatched to any gene: 5. This CDR3 has 15 amino acids. The CDR3 reads CASSLEAGGPKTQYF. DNA of the CDR3: TGCGCCAGCAGCTTGGAAGCGGGAGGGCCTAAGACCCAGTACTTC. The variable domain in full, completed from reference TRBV5-1 and TRBJ2-5, reads KAGVTQTPRYLIKTRGQQVTLSCSPISGHRSVSWYQQTPGQGLQFLFEYFSETQRNKGNFPGRFSGRQFSNSRSEMNVSTLELGDSALYLCASSLEAGGPKTQYFGPGTRLLVL.

The V gene is TRBV28, the J gene TRBJ2-7; no definite D call. The CDR3 is made up of 13 amino acids. The germline V gene encodes CDR1 MDHEN and CDR2 SYDVKM. V lost 3 bases and J 3 bases, leaving 9 bases between the germline ends. CDR3 loop: CASSLPSIYEQYF. The DNA of the CDR3 is TGTGCCAGCAGTTTGCCGTCGATCTACGAGCAGTACTTC.

The table lists this clonotype with a few counts. Written as DNA, the CDR3 is TGTGCCAGCAGCCCTCCGAACTCACCCCTCCACTTT. Its protein is CASSPPNSPLHF. This chain connects TRBV6-6 to TRBJ1-6; no clear D. CDR1 and CDR2 (germline): MNHNY, SVGAGI (reference sequence). The CDR3 extends over 12 amino acids. V lost 6 bases to trimming and J lost 10 bases, with 10 bases between them.

This clonotype has only a few counts. The CDR3 nucleotides are TGTGCCAGCAGCTTATCCCTCCGGACTAGCGGGGACAATGAGCAGTTCTTC. Its protein product is CASSLSLRTSGDNEQFF. The rearrangement links TRBV7-3 to TRBJ2-1; 12 nucleotides line up with TRBD2. Germline V lookup: CDR1 SGHTA, CDR2 FQGTGA. V was pared by 2 bases and J by 5 bases, with 7 bases of the junction left unmatched. This CDR3 region has 17 residues.

The chain recombines TRBV20-1 with TRBJ1-6; D is ambiguous. The CDR3 totals 13 residues. Germline assignment: CDR1 DFQATT and CDR2 SNEGSKA (reference sequence). V was cut by 3 bases and J by 7 bases, with 10 bases left in between. CDR3 residues: CSASVGRNSPLHF. DNA of the CDR3: TGCAGTGCTAGTGTGGGTAGGAATTCACCCCTCCACTTT.

The chain has TRBV9 and TRBJ2-7; D not resolved. There are 13 residues in the CDR3. Trimming left V 2 bases short and J 3 bases short, with 9 bases between. The germline V gene encodes CDR1 SGDLS and CDR2 YYNGEE. The CDR3 DNA follows: TGTGCCAGCAGCGTGGGGTTGGGCTACGAGCAGTACTTC. Protein: CASSVGLGYEQYF.

The V gene is TRBV5-6, the J gene TRBJ1-1, with 7 bases matching TRBD1. Per germline, CDR1 SGHDT and CDR2 YYEEEE. This CDR3 has 15 residues. V shed 3 bases and J 4 bases; nucleotides not matched to a gene: 9. CDR3 loop: CASSSGGGVGTEAFF. As DNA, the CDR3 is TGTGCCAGCAGCTCCGGAGGGGGCGTGGGCACTGAAGCTTTCTTT.

This rearrangement joins TRBV5-1 to TRBJ1-6; no clear D. V lost 3 bases, J lost 4 bases, and 5 bases lay in between. This CDR3 spans 13 amino acids. Germline loops: CDR1 SGHRS, CDR2 YFSETQ. The CDR3 DNA follows: TGCGCCAGCAGCTCGCAGTATAATTCACCCCTCCACTTT. This gives the protein CASSSQYNSPLHF.

This clonotype was seen a few times. The chain employs TRBV12-3 or TRBV12-4 and TRBJ2-3; D is undetermined. The CDR3 extends over 13 amino acids. Trimming stripped 6 bases from V and 4 bases from J, with 11 bases between. The CDR3 sequence: CASRPGRPDTQYF. For the CDR3, the DNA is TGTGCCAGCAGGCCAGGCAGGCCAGATACGCAGTATTTT.

In the case of this clonotype: An end of the junction does not agree with germline; a read error may underlie this. The J gene is TRBJ1-1, the V gene TRBV5-6; a possible D gene is TRBD1 (5 bases). The CDR3 has 15 residues. Germline V gives CDR1 SGHDT, CDR2 YYEEEE. In nucleotides, the CDR3 is TGTGCCATCAGCCCCCGAGGGGTAGCGTACACTGAAGCTTTCTTT. As protein: CAISPRGVAYTEAFF.

In DNA, the CDR3 is TGCAGTGGGGCAGGGGATCCTCGGGGAGTTATGGAGCAGTACTTC. This gives the protein CSGAGDPRGVMEQYF. This chain uses TRBV20-1 with TRBJ2-7; D possibly corresponds to TRBD1 (6 bases). Trimming stripped 7 bases from V and 7 bases from J, with 26 bases between. Germline V lookup: CDR1 DFQATT, CDR2 SNEGSKA (reference sequence). There are 15 residues in the CDR3.

This clonotype was observed many times. This chain connects TRBV18 to TRBJ2-1; perhaps TRBD2 as D (5 bases). CDR1 is KGHSH and CDR2 is LQKENI in the germline V gene. Trimming shortened V by 6 bases and J by 4 bases, and 16 bases separated the two germline ends. CDR3 length: 15 residues. This chain's CDR3 is CASSFTVGEYNEQFF. CDR3 DNA: TGTGCCAGCTCCTTCACCGTCGGGGAATACAATGAGCAGTTCTTC. Full variable domain (missing parts from reference TRBV18 and TRBJ2-1): NAGVMQNPRHLVRRRGQEARLRCSPMKGHSHVYWYRQLPEEGLKFMVYLQKENIIDESGMPKERFSAEFPKEGPSILRIQQVVRGDSAAYFCASSFTVGEYNEQFFGPGTRLTVL.